The sequence of this TCR beta chain was determined in a study of B cell selection in AIRE deficiency. Original analysis: Pooled Tregs gave roughly 5.6x10^4 patient and 9.56x10^4 donor TCRbeta sequences. Profiling relied on immunoSEQ multiplex PCR, and the TCRdb table lists in-frame clones only, not all of them. D and trimming come from the DNA, and the V and J calls and clone size come from that table. Found here are around 20,000 clones, approximately 94% of them singletons; the top ten hold just under 2%. Study-level points and caveats: Around 30% of healthy-shared Treg TCRbeta sequences appeared in patient Tconv cells. CDR3s were shorter in shared Treg sequences, reflecting few non-templated nucleotide insertions. In TCRBV usage, CDR3 length and diversity, patient Tconv and Treg cells matched healthy donors.

In the case of this clone: Its antigen is unidentified.

The V gene end was trimmed by 4 bases and the J gene end by 5 bases; junction bases not matched to a gene: 4. The CDR3 is made up of 14 amino acids. CDR1 and CDR2 (germline): KGHSH, LQKENI. Regulatory T cells were sorted as CD4+CD25hiCD127low/negative. The sequenced sample was Tregs sorted from PBMCs. The rearrangement joins TRBV18 to TRBJ1-5; 8 bases match TRBD1. The TCR originated in a human donor with AIRE deficiency. CDR3 region: CASSLTGGDQPQHF. In DNA form, the CDR3 reads TGTGCCAGCTCACTTACAGGGGGGGATCAGCCCCAGCATTTT.